The next 28 T cell receptor beta chains were all read from a single sample in a study of a mutant IDH1 vaccine in newly diagnosed glioma. These receptors lack a known antigen. Indicated time point: week 23, last vaccination. The study gave 300 ug of mutant IDH1 20-mer peptide per vaccine dose, with topical imiquimod. Repertoires were generated with immunoSEQ multiplex PCR, while TCRdb's copy carries only in-frame clones and drops some. The sample has approximately 44,000 clones; about 81% are singletons. Sequenced material: PBMCs, taken from a glioma patient whose treatment included an IDH1 peptide vaccine. The receptors derive from a woman aged 18-29 years with glioma. Some clones in this sample may be carry-over from other donors' samples.

The chain carries TRBV27 and TRBJ2-7; 8 positions match TRBD1. The trim removed 6 bases at V and 2 bases at J, leaving 6 bases unmatched. The CDR3 runs 14 residues. Germline CDR1 MNHEY, CDR2 SMNVEV (reference sequence). The CDR3 reads CASSWTGTAYEQYF. For the CDR3, the DNA is TGTGCCAGCAGCTGGACAGGGACCGCCTACGAGCAGTACTTC.

This chain uses TRBV14 with TRBJ1-6; 10 bases align to TRBD1. Germline values: CDR1 SGHDN, CDR2 FVKESK. The CDR3 spans 17 residues. The J segment lost 12 bases and the V segment lost 2 bases, leaving 13 bases of the junction unmatched. CDR3 in DNA: TGTGCCAGCAGCCAACCGGGACAGGGGCGGCGTGAGGGACCCCTCCACTTT. This codes for CASSQPGQGRREGPLHF.

V and J are TRBV30 and TRBJ2-1; D possibly uses TRBD1 or TRBD2 (5 bases each). The CDR3 is 15 amino acids. Germline CDR1 and CDR2: GTSNPN and SVGIG (reference sequence). The V gene lost 1 base and the J gene lost 0 bases, with 10 bases spanning the gap. CDR3 residues: CAWSGGPLSYNEQFF. The CDR3 DNA reads TGTGCCTGGAGTGGGGGACCCCTCTCCTACAATGAGCAGTTCTTC.

The chain links TRBV6-5 to TRBJ1-1; D is uncertain. V was trimmed by 6 bases and J by 1 base, leaving 15 bases between them. From germline, CDR1 is MNHEY and CDR2 SVGAGI. The CDR3 is 15 amino acids. In DNA, the CDR3 is TGTGCCAGCAGCGAACTTCTCCGAAAGAACACTGAAGCTTTCTTT. Amino acids: CASSELLRKNTEAFF.

V is TRBV19 and J is TRBJ1-2, with D maybe TRBD1 (6 bases). CDR3 length: 14 residues. Germline assignment: CDR1 LNHDA and CDR2 SQIVND (reference sequence). Trimming removed 6 bases at V and 5 bases at J, with 16 bases between. The CDR3 spells CASRVDGGAYGYTF. The CDR3 DNA follows: TGTGCCAGTAGGGTCGATGGGGGGGCATATGGCTACACCTTC.

CDR3 loop: CASNGGIQPQHF. DNA for the CDR3: TGTGCCAGTAATGGGGGGATTCAGCCCCAGCATTTT. The chain has TRBV19 and TRBJ1-5, with D tentatively TRBD1 (5 bases). Trimming removed 7 bases at V and 6 bases at J, with 10 bases between. Germline V CDR1 and CDR2: LNHDA, SQIVND (reference sequence). This CDR3 region has 12 residues.

This clone was detected only a few times. The chain couples TRBV9 to TRBJ1-1; tentatively, D is TRBD1 (5 bases). The length of the CDR3 is 14 residues. From germline, CDR1 is SGDLS and CDR2 YYNGEE. The ends were cut back, 0 bases at V and 1 base at J, with 7 bases in the middle. The DNA for the CDR3 is TGTGCCAGCAGCGTAGGGGGGTGGAACACTGAAGCTTTCTTT. Amino acid sequence: CASSVGGWNTEAFF.

The V call is TRBV21-1, the J call TRBJ1-5; TRBD1 is the table's D call, not checked against the DNA. TRBV21-1 is a listed pseudogene. This CDR3 comprises 17 residues. CDR3: CASSKERGRMSNQPQHF. Here the CDR3 DNA reads TGTGCCAGCAGCAAAGAGAGGGGGCGGATGAGCAATCAGCCCCAGCATTTT.

The V gene is TRBV30, the J gene TRBJ1-4, with 9 bases aligning to TRBD1. The trim removed 3 bases at V and 1 base at J, leaving 3 bases unmatched. Germline values: CDR1 GTSNPN, CDR2 SVGIG (reference sequence). There are 15 residues in the CDR3. The CDR3 nucleotides are TGTGCCTGGAGCGCGGACAGGGGAACTAATGAAAAACTGTTTTTT. Its translation is CAWSADRGTNEKLFF. Variable domain in full (rest from reference TRBV30 and TRBJ1-4): SQTIHQWPATLVQPVGSPLSLECTVEGTSNPNLYWYRQAAGRGLQLLFYSVGIGQISSEVPQNLSASRPQDRQFILSSKKLLLSDSGFYLCAWSADRGTNEKLFFGSGTQLSVL.

This CDR3 is CASSLVSASSYEQYF. CDR3 nucleotides: TGCGCCAGCAGCTTGGTAAGCGCCAGCTCCTACGAGCAGTACTTC. The J gene is TRBJ2-7, the V gene TRBV5-1; no firm D call. The germline V gene encodes CDR1 SGHRS and CDR2 YFSETQ. With 0 bases removed from V and 0 bases from J, the gap between germline ends came to 10 bases. The CDR3 has 15 amino acids.

The V call is TRBV5-1, the J call TRBJ1-2; TRBD1 agrees at 9 bases. The ends lost 4 bases at V and 4 bases at J; junction bases unmatched: 5. The CDR3 loop spans 14 amino acids. Germline V gives CDR1 SGHRS, CDR2 YFSETQ. The CDR3 is CASSPPGQGYGYTF. CDR3 nucleotide sequence: TGCGCCAGCAGCCCGCCGGGACAGGGCTATGGCTACACCTTC.

The V and J genes are TRBV6-1 and TRBJ2-2; D is unclear. The germline V and J ends were trimmed by 1 base and 6 bases, with 12 bases remaining between them. The CDR3 runs to 15 residues. Per germline, CDR1 MNHNS and CDR2 SASEGT. In DNA form, the CDR3 reads TGTGCCAGCAGTGAAGGAGAAGATAGGGCCGGGGAGCTGTTTTTT. Protein sequence: CASSEGEDRAGELFF.

This clone was seen once. The rearrangement uses TRBV18 and TRBJ2-4, with 9 bases fitting TRBD1. Germline V gene data show CDR1 as KGHSH and CDR2 as LQKENI. J lost 0 bases, V lost 3 bases, and 9 bases had no gene match. The CDR3 runs 18 residues. CDR3 sequence: CASSPRDRALLAKNIQYF. CDR3 DNA sequence: TGTGCCAGCTCACCCCGGGACAGGGCACTTCTAGCCAAAAACATTCAGTACTTC.

The V and J genes are TRBV7-2 and TRBJ2-1, with 7 bases fitting TRBD1. This CDR3 is 14 amino acids long. The J segment lost 5 bases and the V segment lost 3 bases, leaving 4 bases of the junction unmatched. Looked up from germline, CDR1 is SGHTA and CDR2 is FQGNSA. The CDR3 sequence: CASSLATGNNEQFF. CDR3 nucleotide sequence: TGTGCCAGCAGCTTGGCGACAGGGAACAATGAGCAGTTCTTC.

The V and J genes are TRBV28 and TRBJ2-5, with TRBD1 matching 9 bases. Per germline, CDR1 MDHEN and CDR2 SYDVKM. The trim removed 6 bases at V and 4 bases at J, leaving 9 bases unmatched. This CDR3 is built from 15 residues. The CDR3 DNA follows: TGTGCCAGCAGGCCCCGGGACAGGGTCGGAGAGACCCAGTACTTC. This codes for CASRPRDRVGETQYF.

The chain recombines TRBV4-1 with TRBJ2-5, with D possibly TRBD1 on 7 matching bases. V lost 3 bases to trimming and J lost 4 bases, with 12 bases between them. Germline V gene lookup returns CDR1 MGHRA and CDR2 YSYEKL. The length of the CDR3 is 14 residues. The DNA of the CDR3 is TGCGCCAGCAGCCAGGGGCAGGGGGGAGAGACCCAGTACTTC. Protein: CASSQGQGGETQYF.

The genes are TRBV27 and TRBJ2-7, with D perhaps TRBD2 (7 bases). Germline CDR1 MNHEY, CDR2 SMNVEV (reference sequence). V shed 2 bases and J shed 7 bases, with 15 bases lying between them. The CDR3 runs 14 residues. The CDR3 nucleotides are TGTGCCAGCAGTTTAGTTGGGGGGGCGCTTGAGCAGTACTTC. It yields the protein CASSLVGGALEQYF.

This chain connects TRBV5-6 to TRBJ2-1; 9 bases agree with TRBD2. Germline V gene lookup returns CDR1 SGHDT and CDR2 YYEEEE. CDR3 length: 16 amino acids. Trimming at V came to 1 base and at J to 6 bases, leaving 8 bases not matched to a gene. CDR3 region: CASSLWLAGKSNEQFF. CDR3 in DNA: TGTGCCAGCAGCTTGTGGCTAGCGGGGAAATCCAATGAGCAGTTCTTC. Using reference TRBV5-6 and TRBJ2-1 for the parts outside the CDR3, the full variable domain is DAGVTQSPTHLIKTRGQQVTLRCSPKSGHDTVSWYQQALGQGPQFIFQYYEEEERQRGNFPDRFSGHQFPNYSSELNVNALLLGDSALYLCASSLWLAGKSNEQFFGPGTRLTVL.

The chain recombines TRBV11-2 with TRBJ2-1; no firm D call. The germline gives CDR1 SGHAT, CDR2 FQNNGV. Trimming pared 1 base from V and 4 bases from J, leaving 8 bases between. CDR3 length: 14 residues. The CDR3: CASSLVRGYNEQFF. CDR3 nucleotides: TGTGCCAGCAGCTTAGTCCGCGGATACAATGAGCAGTTCTTC.

This chain uses TRBV5-1 with TRBJ2-1; 15 positions match TRBD2. Germline loops: CDR1 SGHRS, CDR2 YFSETQ. The V segment lost 3 bases and the J segment 3 bases; nucleotides outside the gene matches: 4. CDR3 length: 17 amino acids. In DNA, the CDR3 is TGCGCCAGCAGCTCCGGGACTAGCGGGAGGAACTACAATGAGCAGTTCTTC. Amino acids: CASSSGTSGRNYNEQFF.

CDR3 sequence: CASSLTDRDARLYGYTF. CDR3 in DNA: TGTGCCAGCAGCTTAACGGACAGGGATGCCCGCCTCTATGGCTACACCTTC. The V and J genes are TRBV7-8 and TRBJ1-2; 8 nucleotides agree with TRBD1. The V gene end was trimmed by 2 bases and the J gene end by 4 bases; junction bases not matched to a gene: 12. Germline CDR1 is SGHVS and CDR2 is FQNEAQ. The CDR3 extends over 17 amino acids.

The chain uses TRBV7-2 and TRBJ1-2; no clear D gene. From germline, CDR1 is SGHTA and CDR2 FQGNSA. The CDR3 is 13 amino acids. Trimming took off 1 base at V and 6 bases at J, with 9 bases between the two ends. For the CDR3, the DNA is TGTGCCAGCAGCTTAGAAAGATTCCATGGCTACACCTTC. Amino acid sequence: CASSLERFHGYTF.

The rearrangement links TRBV18 to TRBJ1-3, with D perhaps matching TRBD1 (5 bases). Between the trimmed V and J ends, which lost 5 bases and 4 bases, there was a span of 24 bases. This CDR3 has 18 amino acids. The germline V gene has CDR1 KGHSH and CDR2 LQKENI. The DNA of the CDR3 is TGTGCCAGCTCATCGATTCGGACACATCACAATATGGGAAACACCATATATTTT. Translated, it gives CASSSIRTHHNMGNTIYF.

A few counts support this clone. The rearrangement joins TRBV6-5 to TRBJ1-3; D is ambiguous. This CDR3 spans 15 amino acids. Germline CDR1 MNHEY, CDR2 SVGAGI. Trimming removed 8 bases from V and 0 bases from J, with 14 bases in between. The CDR3 sequence is CASALGTFSGNTIYF. DNA of the CDR3: TGTGCCAGCGCGCTGGGCACCTTCTCTGGAAACACCATATATTTT.

The genes are TRBV29-1 and TRBJ2-3; maybe TRBD1 (6 bases). This CDR3 spans 14 amino acids. CDR1 is SQVTM, CDR2 ANQGSEA, per germline. V lost 5 bases, J lost 2 bases, and 14 bases lay in between. The CDR3 DNA follows: TGCAGCGTTTCAAGGGACATACTCACAGATACGCAGTATTTT. Its translation is CSVSRDILTDTQYF.

The chain employs TRBV10-3 and TRBJ1-4; D ambiguous. In germline, CDR1 is ENHRY, CDR2 SYGVKD. The ends were cut back, 2 bases at V and 7 bases at J, with 11 bases in the middle. The CDR3 is made up of 14 amino acids. CDR3 in amino acids: CAISEGLVGEKLFF. CDR3 DNA: TGTGCCATCAGTGAGGGGTTGGTTGGTGAAAAACTGTTTTTT.

This chain joins TRBV19 and TRBJ2-3; D is possibly TRBD1 (5 bases). Trimming left V 10 bases short and J 1 base short, with 15 bases between. Germline V gene sequence: CDR1 LNHDA, CDR2 SQIVND (reference sequence). The CDR3 runs 14 residues. The CDR3 DNA reads as TGTGCCACAGCAGCCCAAGGGGGCACAGATACGCAGTATTTT. It is translated as CATAAQGGTDTQYF. Full variable domain (missing parts from reference TRBV19 and TRBJ2-3): DGGITQSPKYLFRKEGQNVTLSCEQNLNHDAMYWYRQDPGQGLRLIYYSQIVNDFQKGDIAEGYSVSREKKESFPLTVTSAQKNPTAFYLCATAAQGGTDTQYFGPGTRLTVL.

This clone was detected once. This chain uses TRBV7-2 with TRBJ1-4, with D possibly matching TRBD1 (6 bases). Germline CDR1 reads SGHTA; CDR2 reads FQGNSA. This CDR3 comprises 15 residues. The V end lost 1 base, the J end lost 5 bases, and 11 bases lay between the germline ends. The CDR3 nucleotides are TGTGCCAGCAGCTTAGTGACAGGAGGAAATGAAAAACTGTTTTTT. Encoded protein: CASSLVTGGNEKLFF.